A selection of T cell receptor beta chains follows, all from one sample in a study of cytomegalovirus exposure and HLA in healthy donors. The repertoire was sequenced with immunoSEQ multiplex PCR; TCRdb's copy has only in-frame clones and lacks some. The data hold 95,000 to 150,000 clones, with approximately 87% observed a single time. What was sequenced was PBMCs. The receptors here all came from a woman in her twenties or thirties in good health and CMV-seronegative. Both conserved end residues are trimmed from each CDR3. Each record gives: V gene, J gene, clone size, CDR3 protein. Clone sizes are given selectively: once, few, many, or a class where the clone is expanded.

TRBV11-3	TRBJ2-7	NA	ASSLERTGGFYEQY
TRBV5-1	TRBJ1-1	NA	ASSLAAGKNTEAF
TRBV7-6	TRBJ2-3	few	ASSRGESSTDTQY
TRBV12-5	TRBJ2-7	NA	ASGLGVREQY
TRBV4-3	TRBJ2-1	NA	ASSQTDNEQF
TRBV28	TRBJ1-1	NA	ASSLPTEAF
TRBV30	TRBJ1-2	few	AWSVPGEVNYGYT
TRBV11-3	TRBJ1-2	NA	ASSSETGGGYGYT
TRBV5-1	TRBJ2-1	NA	ASSPRGKDNEQF
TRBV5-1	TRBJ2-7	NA	ASRQPGQGTYEQY
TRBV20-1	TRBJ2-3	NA	SEGVGDTQY
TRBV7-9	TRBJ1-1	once	ASSFPGQATEAF
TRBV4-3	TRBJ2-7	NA	ASSQDRIQGEGQY
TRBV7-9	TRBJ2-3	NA	ASSLGERGTDTQY
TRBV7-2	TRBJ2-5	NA	ASSSYSGEETQY
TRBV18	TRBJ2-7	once	ASSSRLFEQY
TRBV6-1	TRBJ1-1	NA	AGRTGNTEAF
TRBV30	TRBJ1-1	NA	AWSAGGHQNTEAF
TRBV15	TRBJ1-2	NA	ATSIDTYGYT
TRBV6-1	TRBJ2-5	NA	ASSDQRGAQETQY
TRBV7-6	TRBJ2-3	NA	ASSPRLTDTQY
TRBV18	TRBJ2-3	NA	ASSPQTSSMTDTQY
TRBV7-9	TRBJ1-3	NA	ASSLASGISGNTIY
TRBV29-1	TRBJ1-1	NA	SVSDRGIGF
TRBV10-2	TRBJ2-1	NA	ASIETGGRNEQF
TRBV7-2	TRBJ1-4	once	ASSVRQPGGTNEKLF
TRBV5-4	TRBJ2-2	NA	ASSPFWGGTGELF
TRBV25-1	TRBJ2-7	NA	ASSELDEQY
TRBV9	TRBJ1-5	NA	ASSVSPGGQPQH
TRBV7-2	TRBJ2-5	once	ASSSMLGGPGETQY
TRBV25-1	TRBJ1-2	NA	ASSKPGERYGYT
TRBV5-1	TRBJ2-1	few	ASSLEDRGRNEQF
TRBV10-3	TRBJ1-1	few	ASRDRDATEAF
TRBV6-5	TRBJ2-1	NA	ASTSGGGNYNEQF
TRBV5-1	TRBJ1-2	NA	ASSLPGGDYGYT
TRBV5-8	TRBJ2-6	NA	ASSLRGGVGGANVLT
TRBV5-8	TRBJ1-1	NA	ASSLHPGMGTEAF
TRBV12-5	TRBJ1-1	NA	ASGFRDRLNTEAF
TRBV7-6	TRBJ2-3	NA	ASSPRPGLRTDTQY
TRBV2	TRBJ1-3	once	ASNENPGNTIY
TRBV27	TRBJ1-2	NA	ASRPKDRLYGYT
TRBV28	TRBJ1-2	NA	ASREQGSLYYGYT
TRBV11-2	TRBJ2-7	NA	ASSSYTGGAEQY
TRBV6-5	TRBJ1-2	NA	ASSYLPIQGGYGYT
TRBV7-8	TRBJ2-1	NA	ASSLVLAGGPGNEQF
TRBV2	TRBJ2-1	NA	ASSPWLNEQF
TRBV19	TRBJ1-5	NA	ASSPGRTNQPQH
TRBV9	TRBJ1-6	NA	ASSVDRNSPLH
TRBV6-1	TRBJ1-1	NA	ASSGSWVAAGTEAF
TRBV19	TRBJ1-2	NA	ASSTLQGPYGYT
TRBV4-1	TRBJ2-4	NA	ASSQEAAYIQY
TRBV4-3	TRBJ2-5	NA	ASSQEGRGGPETQY
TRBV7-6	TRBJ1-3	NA	ASSPDRTSGNTIY
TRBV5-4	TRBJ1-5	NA	ASSYGQGSNQPQH
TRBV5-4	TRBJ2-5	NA	ASSLEGLAGGGGETQY
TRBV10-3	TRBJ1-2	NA	AISEAGQGGLSGYT
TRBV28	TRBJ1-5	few	ASSKGGGNQPQH
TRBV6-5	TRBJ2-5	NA	ASSLRGPETQY
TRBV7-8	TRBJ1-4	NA	ASGHVRGEKLF
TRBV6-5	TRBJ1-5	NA	ASSYGGSNQPQH